This entry is about one T cell receptor beta chain. Libraries were prepared by immunoSEQ multiplex PCR; TCRdb keeps only in-frame clonotypes and omits some of them. This table holds roughly 200,000 clones, about four fifths found once. The data are from a study of blood T cell repertoires in COVID-19. Sample: PBMCs or T cells enriched from blood (not recorded which). This clonotype originated in a woman aged 45-65 years who had been exposed to COVID-19.

CDR3 protein: CASSQTWTNGWDTQYF. CDR3 in DNA: TGTGCCAGCAGCCAAACCTGGACTAACGGTTGGGATACGCAGTATTTT. The J gene is TRBJ2-3, the V gene TRBV7-2; D may be TRBD2 (6 bases). Trimming left V 5 bases short and J 6 bases short, with 21 bases between. CDR1 is SGHTA and CDR2 is FQGNSA in the germline V gene. The CDR3 spans 16 residues.